This T cell receptor (beta chain) comes out of a study of long-term antiretroviral therapy in people with HIV (dated by TCRdb to between 2021 and 2024). For context, the study as a whole: The earliest samples were collected approximately a decade before the 2015 WHO recommendation for immediate ART, a period when ART was typically delayed until CD4 counts fell. A total of over 150 cryopreserved PBMC samples came from 25 to 35 adults with confirmed HIV infection and were collected serially over a mean of about six years (range 1-12). Of the 30 or so participants with HIV, ten to eleven were female. Test extractions of a monoclonal T-cell line alongside 33 polyclonal samples showed no cross-contamination during QIAcube processing. This retrospective serial study examined whether starting ART and sustained HIV suppression were associated with changes in the composition and diversity of the TRB repertoire in peripheral blood. Study-level results and caveats: Owing to limited PBMC availability, only the TCR beta chain was sequenced, without alpha chain pairing. Samples dated from the mid-2000s to the late 2010s, and the ART regimens used may be less effective than current ones. No data were available on ART adherence, viral resistance or therapy changes, limiting inferences about post-ART repertoire changes. Expanded TRB clones identified before ART initiation dominated the repertoire at all time points, although this dominance fluctuated and declined in many PLHIV after ART. Unsorted PBMC were profiled instead of sorted CD4+ and CD8+ T cells because pre-ART samples had limited cell numbers. A significant increase in TRB diversity was found to be associated with ART initiation, although TRB diversity was observed to remain significantly below that of transplant donor controls even after long-term ART. HIV repertoires had narrower CDR3 length ranges than controls, and the network structure suggested an antigen-experienced repertoire that shifted only slightly toward naive after ART.

The immunoSEQ hsTCRB v3.0 assay was used at survey level resolution to sequence the TRB variable region. TRB sequencing targeted a depth of about 35,000-50,000 T-cell genomes per sample. TRB libraries were pooled and sequenced on an Illumina MiSeq using a v3 150-cycle kit. The paper's data handling went like this. Analysis of repertoires was carried out in R inside a reproducible Nextflow workflow spanning QC, data transformation and analysis. LymphoSeq2, an R package for exploring AIRR-Seq data, was used to implement the custom analyses. After excluding several samples that yielded fewer than 5000 total TRB sequences, approximately 170 HIV repertoires remained for analysis. Among the 200 or so HIV repertoires that were kept, almost 60 were collected before ART initiation and over 120 were collected after ART initiation. Repertoires were downsampled to 5000 TRB nucleotide sequences, with summary statistics averaged over 100 downsampling iterations. TRB sequences were retained for analysis only if CDR3 regions of at least seven amino acids were present. Two measures captured diversity: a Shannon entropy-derived clonality score and the Gini coefficient. In the repertoire networks, any two of the top 5000 CDR3 amino acid sequences were connected whenever the two sequences differed by an edit distance of one. For TRB CDR3 amino acid sequences, GLIPH2 was used to predict antigen specificity groups and MHC restriction. To flag known associations with CMV, EBV, HIV or tissue antigens, CDR3 amino acid sequences were compared against VDJdb and McPAS-TCR. Pre-ART, post-ART and control groups were compared with Wilcoxon signed-rank tests and Holm-Bonferroni correction. Sourced from immuneACCESS, this table was stored by TCRdb with only in-frame sequences that have V and J called. A share of the clones is absent; for the studies checked, an unresolved V gene accounts for under half, and the remainder has no known explanation. Clone size and the V and J calls come from that table; the DNA yielded D and trimming. This sample comprises about 11,000 clones, about 88% of them detected only once. Of the sample, around 20% is held by the ten largest clones.

Remarks on this clone: Its antigen target is currently unknown. Qualities for individual bases were not recorded, and no much larger clone is one base off.

CDR1 and CDR2, looked up from the germline V gene (reference sequence), are PRHDT and FYEKMQ. V and J are truncated by 5 bases and 3 bases respectively, leaving an intervening sequence of 20 bases. The CDR3 runs 17 amino acids, cysteine and phenylalanine included. CDR3 DNA is the only sequence kept; it has 51 bases, read in frame from the first base. Inclusion was restricted to participants for whom at least one PBMC sample before ART initiation and at least two post-ART samples were available. Treatment was received in the United States of America by all participants with HIV. Before DNA extraction, cryopreserved samples of roughly 1-11 million PBMC were thawed and then washed. At the time of the earliest PBMC sample for each participant with HIV, ages ranged from roughly 23 to 55 years. PBMC samples from each participant spanned 1-4 timepoints before ART initiation and 2-8 timepoints after ART initiation, with a median of 7 samples. For every participant, serial HIV viral load, CD4+ T-cell count, ART history and demographic data were obtained. Genomic DNA was extracted from unsorted PBMC with a Qiagen kit on a QIAcube, processed in batches of 12 samples.

Specimen: unsorted PBMCs, collected more than 7 years after starting antiretroviral therapy. The sequence came from a man aged 50-60 years with HIV. Recombination connected TRBV13 to TRBJ1-3; no D gene call is confident. The nucleotide sequence is given as TGTGCCAGCAGCGTTGCACGAGGGCCTTCGGATGGAAACACCATATATTTT. It translates as CASSVARGPSDGNTIYF.